These 9 T cell receptor beta chains came from one sample sequenced in a study of blood T cells in healthy people across ages (dated by TCRdb to the mid-2010s). The library was generated by 5' RACE. Sequencing was performed on an Illumina HiSeq 2500. A second about 7 to 12 cycle PCR used a sample-barcoded 5' primer and a J-beta primer mix. TCRdb cleaned the public reads at Q25 with fastp, built clones with MiXCR and kept in-frame beta chains. CDR3 protein duplicates are merged, each entry listing the most common genes and DNA. The sample contains approximately 780,000 distinct CDR3 sequences, approximately 24% of them found a single time. The ten largest clones take up about 3% of the sample. The sample was also reused in another study, on T cells of mothers and their children.

The sample was blood. All receptors come from a boy aged 5-17 years in good health.

In this sample, this clonotype turned up a few times. This chain joins TRBV3-1 and TRBJ2-5; no clear D. Per the germline V gene, CDR1 is LGHDT and CDR2 is YNNKEL (reference sequence). V shed 7 bases and J shed 2 bases, with 8 bases lying between them. This CDR3 is built from 12 residues. The CDR3 reads CASKGEQETQYF. The DNA of the CDR3 is TGTGCCAGCAAAGGAGAGCAAGAGACCCAGTACTTC.

The CDR3 DNA reads as TGTGCCACCAGCAGAGTTGGGACAGGGTTGGTCAATGAGCAGTTCTTC. Protein sequence: CATSRVGTGLVNEQFF. V usage is TRBV15 and J usage is TRBJ2-7; 9 positions agree with TRBD1. TRBJ2-1 matches the DNA end more closely, so the J call is doubtful. This CDR3 contains 16 residues. CDR1 is LNHNV and CDR2 is YYDKDF in the germline V gene (reference sequence).

The table lists this clonotype with a few counts. The rearrangement joins TRBV4-1 to TRBJ2-2; maybe TRBD1 (5 bases). The CDR3 is 17 amino acids. Trimming removed 1 base at V and 4 bases at J, with 16 bases between. Germline lookup yields CDR1 MGHRA and CDR2 YSYEKL. CDR3 amino acids: CASSQVGQGVSTGELFF. CDR3 in DNA: TGCGCCAGCAGCCAAGTGGGCCAGGGTGTTAGCACCGGGGAGCTGTTTTTT.

This clonotype was observed a few times. The chain carries TRBV4-2 and TRBJ2-5, with D perhaps TRBD2 (5 bases). V lost 2 bases and J 1 base, leaving 14 bases between the germline ends. The CDR3 consists of 16 residues. Germline loops: CDR1 LGHNA, CDR2 YNFKEQ. The DNA of the CDR3 is TGTGCCAGCAGCCAAACGGCGGCTAGCCTCCAAGAGACCCAGTACTTC. Translating it yields CASSQTAASLQETQYF.

This clonotype was observed a handful of times. This rearrangement joins TRBV29-1 to TRBJ2-3; 7 nucleotides agree with TRBD1. The germline V gene encodes CDR1 SQVTM and CDR2 ANQGSEA. V trimming: 3 bases; J trimming: 1 base; junction bases outside the gene matches: 7. The CDR3 totals 15 residues. CDR3 nucleotides: TGCAGCGTTGAGTATTCAGGGGGACGCACAGATACGCAGTATTTT. It yields the protein CSVEYSGGRTDTQYF.

In its sample, this clonotype was seen a few times. V gene TRBV7-2 combines with J gene TRBJ2-7, with TRBD1 matching over 9 bases. The V segment lost 3 bases and the J segment 6 bases; nucleotides outside the gene matches: 6. The length of the CDR3 is 14 residues. CDR1 is SGHTA and CDR2 is FQGNSA in the germline V gene. The CDR3 region is CASSFTGGPSEQYF. As DNA, the CDR3 is TGTGCCAGCAGCTTCACAGGGGGCCCCTCCGAGCAGTACTTC.

This CDR3 reads CSARATGDLAGYTF. The CDR3 nucleotides are TGCAGTGCTAGGGCGACAGGGGATCTGGCTGGCTACACCTTC. The V gene is TRBV20-1, the J gene TRBJ1-2; TRBD1 matches at 8 bases. With 3 bases clipped from V and 7 bases from J, the junction kept 10 bases outside the gene matches. Germline loops: CDR1 DFQATT, CDR2 SNEGSKA (reference sequence). CDR3 length: 14 amino acids.

V usage is TRBV27 and J usage is TRBJ2-7, with 9 bases lining up with TRBD1. Germline CDR1 MNHEY, CDR2 SMNVEV (reference sequence). V lost 2 bases, J lost 3 bases, and 2 bases stayed unmatched. The CDR3 loop spans 14 amino acids. The CDR3 bases are TGTGCCAGCAGTTTAAACAGGGGGCACTACGAGCAGTACTTC. It is translated as CASSLNRGHYEQYF.

This clonotype occurred a few times. This chain connects TRBV5-1 to TRBJ2-1; TRBD1 agrees at 8 bases. This CDR3 has 16 amino acids. With 4 bases clipped from V and 3 bases from J, the junction kept 9 bases outside the gene matches. Germline lookup yields CDR1 SGHRS and CDR2 YFSETQ. CDR3 amino acids: CASSTDREVDYNEQFF. Here the CDR3 DNA reads TGCGCCAGCAGCACGGACAGGGAGGTTGACTACAATGAGCAGTTCTTC. The full variable domain, completed using reference TRBV5-1 and TRBJ2-1, is KAGVTQTPRYLIKTRGQQVTLSCSPISGHRSVSWYQQTPGQGLQFLFEYFSETQRNKGNFPGRFSGRQFSNSRSEMNVSTLELGDSALYLCASSTDREVDYNEQFFGPGTRLTVL.